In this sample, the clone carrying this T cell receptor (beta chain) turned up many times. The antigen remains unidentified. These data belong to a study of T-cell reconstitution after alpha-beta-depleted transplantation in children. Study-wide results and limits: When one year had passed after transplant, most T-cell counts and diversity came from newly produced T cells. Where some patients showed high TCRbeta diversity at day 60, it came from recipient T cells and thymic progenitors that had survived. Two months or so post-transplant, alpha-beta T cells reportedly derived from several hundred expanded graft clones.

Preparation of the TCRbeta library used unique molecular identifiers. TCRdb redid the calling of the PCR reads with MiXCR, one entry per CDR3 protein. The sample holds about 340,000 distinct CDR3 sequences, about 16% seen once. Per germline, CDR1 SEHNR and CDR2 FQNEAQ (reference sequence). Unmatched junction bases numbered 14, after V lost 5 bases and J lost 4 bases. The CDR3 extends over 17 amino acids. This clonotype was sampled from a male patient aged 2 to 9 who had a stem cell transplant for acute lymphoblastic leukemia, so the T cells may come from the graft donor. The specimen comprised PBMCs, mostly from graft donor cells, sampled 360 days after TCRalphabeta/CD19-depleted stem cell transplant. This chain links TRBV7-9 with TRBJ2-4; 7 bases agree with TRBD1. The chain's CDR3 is CASSHGDSPKPKNIQYF. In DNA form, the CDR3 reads TGTGCCAGCAGCCACGGGGACAGCCCTAAGCCAAAAAACATTCAGTACTTC.